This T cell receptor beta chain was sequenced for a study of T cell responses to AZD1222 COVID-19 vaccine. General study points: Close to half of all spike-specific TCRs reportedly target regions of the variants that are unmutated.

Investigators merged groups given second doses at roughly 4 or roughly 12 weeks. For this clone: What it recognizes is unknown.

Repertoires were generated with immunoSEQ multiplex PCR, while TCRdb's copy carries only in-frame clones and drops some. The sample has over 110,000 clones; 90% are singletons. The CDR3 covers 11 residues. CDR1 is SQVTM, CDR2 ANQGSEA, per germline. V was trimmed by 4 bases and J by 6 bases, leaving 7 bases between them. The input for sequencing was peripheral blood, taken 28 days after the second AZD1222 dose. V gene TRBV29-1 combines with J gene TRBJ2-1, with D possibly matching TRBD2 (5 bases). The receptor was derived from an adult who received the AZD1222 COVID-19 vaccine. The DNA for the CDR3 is TGCAGCGTTGGGGCGGGCAATGAGCAGTTCTTC. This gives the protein CSVGAGNEQFF.